The next 26 T cell receptor beta chains were all read from a single sample in a study of human T cells and chemical hapten exposure. Time point specified: pre-sensitization, week 0. Indicated treatment: therapeutic diphenylcyclopropenone sensitization with weekly scalp DPC. TCRdb redid the calling of the RACE reads with MiXCR, one entry per CDR3 protein. The table lists about 270,000 distinct CDR3 sequences, around 7.7% of them singletons. The sample here was whole blood, taken in connection with sensitization to the hapten diphenylcyclopropenone (DPC). The receptors originated from a man between 18 and 29 years old with alopecia areata. Some clones in this sample may be carry-over from other donors' samples.

In this sample, this clonotype turned up many times. This chain joins TRBV28 and TRBJ2-7; D may match TRBD1 or TRBD2 (5 bases each). The CDR3 is 14 amino acids. V gave up 2 bases and J gave up 2 bases, with 10 bases separating them. Germline V lookup: CDR1 MDHEN, CDR2 SYDVKM. DNA of the CDR3: TGTGCCAGCAGTTTAGGCCGGGGCCCCTACGAGCAGTACTTC. This translates into CASSLGRGPYEQYF.

This chain joins TRBV7-3 and TRBJ2-1, with D perhaps TRBD2 (6 bases). The CDR3 is made up of 13 amino acids. Germline-derived CDR1 and CDR2 are SGHTA and FQGTGA. V was trimmed by 1 base and J by 12 bases, leaving 13 bases between them. The CDR3 bases are TGTGCCAGCAGCTTAATATCGGGGGACGGGCAGTTCTTC. This encodes CASSLISGDGQFF.

This chain uses TRBV4-3 with TRBJ1-2; 10 bases line up with TRBD1. J was trimmed by 7 bases and V by 3 bases; bases with no gene match: 2. The CDR3 extends over 13 amino acids. Germline V gives CDR1 LGHNA, CDR2 YSLEER. The CDR3 loop is CASSQDRGIGYTF. The CDR3 coding sequence is TGCGCCAGCAGCCAGGACAGGGGGATTGGCTACACCTTC.

The CDR3 sequence: CASASTGGYGYTF. The CDR3 DNA reads as TGTGCCAGCGCTTCGACAGGGGGCTATGGCTACACCTTC. V usage is TRBV6-1 and J usage is TRBJ1-2; 9 bases are shared with TRBD1. Trimming at V came to 8 bases and at J to 4 bases, leaving 5 bases not matched to a gene. This CDR3 is built from 13 residues. CDR1 is MNHNS and CDR2 is SASEGT in the germline V gene.

The V and J genes are TRBV12-3 or TRBV12-4 and TRBJ2-1; D is undetermined. Trimming removed 3 bases at V and 5 bases at J, with 8 bases between. The CDR3 has 13 amino acids. The DNA for the CDR3 is TGTGCCAGCAGTTTCGACAAGCACAATGAGCAGTTCTTC. Its translation is CASSFDKHNEQFF.

This clonotype has a count of ten or more. The rearrangement uses TRBV12-3 or TRBV12-4 and TRBJ1-4; possibly TRBD1 for D (5 bases). The CDR3 runs to 15 residues. The germline V and J ends were trimmed by 2 bases and 8 bases, with 15 bases remaining between them. CDR3 in amino acids: CASSLHPQGEEKLFF. The CDR3 region has the DNA TGTGCCAGCAGTTTACATCCCCAGGGCGAGGAAAAACTGTTTTTT.

The CDR3 DNA reads TGCAGCGTTGGGATGCAGGGCAATTTGAACACTGAAGCTTTCTTT. It is translated as CSVGMQGNLNTEAFF. This rearrangement joins TRBV29-1 to TRBJ1-1; possibly TRBD1 for D (5 bases). Germline assignment: CDR1 SQVTM and CDR2 ANQGSEA. Deletions cut 4 bases from V and 0 bases from J, with 15 bases between. The CDR3 length is 15 residues.

The V and J genes are TRBV6-2 or TRBV6-3 and TRBJ2-1, with a weak D call TRBD1 (6 bases). V shed 2 bases and J shed 6 bases, with 11 bases lying between them. The CDR3 has 14 residues. Germline V gene lookup returns CDR1 MNHEY and CDR2 SVGEGT. The CDR3, as DNA: TGTGCCAGCAGTTACCGACAGGAGCCCAATGAGCAGTTCTTC. As protein: CASSYRQEPNEQFF.

This rearrangement joins TRBV10-3 to TRBJ2-4; D gene uncertain. With 0 bases removed from V and 2 bases from J, the gap between germline ends came to 11 bases. In germline, CDR1 is ENHRY, CDR2 SYGVKD. There are 16 residues in the CDR3. The CDR3 reads CAISESSLGPKNIQYF. CDR3 DNA sequence: TGTGCCATCAGTGAGTCGTCTCTTGGACCCAAAAACATTCAGTACTTC.

This clonotype turned up a few times. CDR3 bases: TGTGCCAGCAGGGCACAGGGACCTAACTATGGCTACACCTTC. This translates into CASRAQGPNYGYTF. The chain links TRBV28 to TRBJ1-2; possibly TRBD1 for D (6 bases). Trimming pared 6 bases from V and 0 bases from J, leaving 11 bases between. This CDR3 has 14 amino acids. CDR1 MDHEN and CDR2 SYDVKM come from the germline V gene.

This clonotype was counted at least ten times. The V and J genes are TRBV29-1 and TRBJ1-1; D is unclear. With 5 bases removed from V and 0 bases from J, the gap between germline ends came to 16 bases. The CDR3 contains 15 residues. Germline loops: CDR1 SQVTM, CDR2 ANQGSEA. The CDR3, as DNA: TGCAGCGTTCCAGGAGCGGAGCCTATGAACACTGAAGCTTTCTTT. Encoded protein: CSVPGAEPMNTEAFF.

This clonotype has ten or more counts. This chain links TRBV7-9 with TRBJ2-3; D might be TRBD1 (5 bases). The CDR3 is 12 amino acids. V shed 5 bases and J shed 4 bases, with 7 bases lying between them. Looked up from germline, CDR1 is SEHNR and CDR2 is FQNEAQ (reference sequence). The CDR3 DNA reads as TGTGCCAGCAGCATACAGGCAGATACGCAGTATTTT. Its protein is CASSIQADTQYF.

This sequence joins TRBV12-3 or TRBV12-4 and TRBJ2-7, with D maybe TRBD1 (6 bases). The CDR3 sequence is 14 residues long. Trimming left V 2 bases short and J 3 bases short, with 11 bases between. CDR3 sequence (DNA): TGTGCCAGCAGTTTAAGGCCAGGGGACTACGAGCAGTACTTC. Amino acids: CASSLRPGDYEQYF.

This clonotype occurred a few times. The gene calls are TRBV29-1 and TRBJ1-1, with 7 bases lining up with TRBD1. CDR1 and CDR2 (germline): SQVTM, ANQGSEA. The CDR3 consists of 13 residues. The V segment lost 3 bases and the J segment 2 bases; nucleotides outside the gene matches: 3. CDR3 in amino acids: CSVEGQQNTEAFF. CDR3 coding DNA: TGCAGCGTTGAGGGACAGCAAAACACTGAAGCTTTCTTT.

J is TRBJ1-6 and V is TRBV29-1, with D uncertain. The V gene lost 6 bases and the J gene lost 7 bases, with 10 bases spanning the gap. This CDR3 is built from 12 residues. Germline V gene lookup returns CDR1 SQVTM and CDR2 ANQGSEA. The CDR3, as DNA: TGCAGCGTCCGGGCCGAGAATTCACCCCTCCACTTT. Its translation: CSVRAENSPLHF.

The chain is built from TRBV7-2 and TRBJ1-5; possibly TRBD1 for D (6 bases). CDR1 and CDR2 (germline): SGHTA, FQGNSA. The CDR3 is 14 amino acids. V lost 1 base, J lost 4 bases, and 8 bases lay in between. The CDR3 DNA is TGTACCAGCAGCTTAGACAGGGCTAATCAGCCCCAGCATTTT. Amino acids: CTSSLDRANQPQHF.

This clonotype was detected only a few times. The V call is TRBV4-3, the J call TRBJ1-1; TRBD1 might be the D (5 bases). Germline lookup yields CDR1 LGHNA and CDR2 YSLEER. Trimming removed 1 base at V and 7 bases at J, with 10 bases between. CDR3 length equals 13 residues. This CDR3 is CASSQGGRSEAFF. The CDR3 DNA is TGCGCCAGCAGCCAAGGGGGACGGAGTGAAGCTTTCTTT.

V gene TRBV4-1 combines with J gene TRBJ1-5, with TRBD1 as a possible D gene (5 bases). This CDR3 spans 13 amino acids. The germline gives CDR1 MGHRA, CDR2 YSYEKL. With 4 bases removed from V and 4 bases from J, the gap between germline ends came to 8 bases. The CDR3 DNA sequence: TGCGCCAGCAGCCGGACACTAAATCAGCCCCAGCATTTT. Its protein product is CASSRTLNQPQHF.

The chain combines TRBV4-1 with TRBJ1-2; TRBD1 matches 7 bases. Looked up from germline, CDR1 is MGHRA and CDR2 is YSYEKL. J gave up 4 bases and V 5 bases, and 10 bases lay outside the gene matches. The CDR3 has 15 amino acids. The CDR3 is CASSLRWTGVYGYTF. The CDR3 DNA follows: TGCGCCAGCAGCTTAAGATGGACAGGCGTCTATGGCTACACCTTC.

This clonotype was recorded at least ten times. The chain couples TRBV6-2 or TRBV6-3 to TRBJ1-5; 7 bases agree with TRBD1. CDR3 length equals 13 residues. J was trimmed by 8 bases and V by 10 bases; bases with no gene match: 11. Germline V gene data show CDR1 as MNHEY and CDR2 as SVGEGT. In DNA, the CDR3 is TGTGCCATCTCCGTCGAACAGGGGAAGCCCCAGCATTTT. As protein: CAISVEQGKPQHF.

The gene calls are TRBV6-5 and TRBJ2-1; 12 nucleotides line up with TRBD2. In germline, CDR1 is MNHEY, CDR2 SVGAGI. This CDR3 is 17 amino acids long. V dropped 0 bases and J dropped 7; count of bases not matched to a gene: 7. CDR3 in amino acids: CASSYSIASGGANEQFF. Written as DNA, the CDR3 is TGTGCCAGCAGTTACTCGATCGCTAGCGGGGGGGCAAATGAGCAGTTCTTC.

This clonotype was observed at least ten times. V usage is TRBV29-1 and J usage is TRBJ2-3; 13 nucleotides line up with TRBD2. The CDR3 runs 13 residues. Unmatched junction bases numbered 3, after V lost 6 bases and J lost 6 bases. Germline CDR1 and CDR2: SQVTM and ANQGSEA. CDR3 loop: CSVGTSGADTQYF. CDR3 in DNA: TGCAGCGTCGGGACTAGCGGGGCGGATACGCAGTATTTT.

This clonotype was seen a few times. This chain uses TRBV3-1 with TRBJ2-1, with D perhaps TRBD1 (5 bases). The germline V gene has CDR1 LGHDT and CDR2 YNNKEL (reference sequence). V lost 4 bases and J 0 bases, leaving 10 bases between the germline ends. CDR3 length equals 15 residues. The CDR3 reads CASSLQVNSYNEQFF. The CDR3 DNA reads as TGTGCCAGCAGCCTACAGGTCAACTCCTACAATGAGCAGTTCTTC.

The chain uses TRBV27 and TRBJ2-2; D possibly corresponds to TRBD1 (6 bases). Germline CDR1 MNHEY, CDR2 SMNVEV (reference sequence). V shed 6 bases and J shed 9 bases, with 17 bases lying between them. The CDR3 contains 14 residues. CDR3: CASSPHSGDRELFF. In nucleotides, the CDR3 is TGTGCCAGCAGCCCCCATTCAGGGGATAGGGAGCTGTTTTTT.

Only a few counts were recorded for this clonotype. The V call is TRBV20-1, the J call TRBJ1-2, with TRBD1 as a possible D gene (5 bases). The CDR3 sequence is 13 residues long. Trimming left V 1 base short and J 3 bases short, with 9 bases between. Germline V lookup: CDR1 DFQATT, CDR2 SNEGSKA (reference sequence). This CDR3 is CSARGRVDYGYTF. As DNA, the CDR3 is TGCAGTGCTAGAGGCAGGGTTGACTATGGCTACACCTTC.

This clonotype was counted only a few times. The gene calls are TRBV12-3 or TRBV12-4 and TRBJ2-2; D unclear. The CDR3 spans 14 residues. V shed 2 bases and J shed 0 bases, with 4 bases lying between them. The CDR3 nucleotides read TGTGCCAGCAGTTTACGGGCGAACACCGGGGAGCTGTTTTTT. Amino acids: CASSLRANTGELFF.